The 27 T cell receptor beta chains below come from one sample, sequenced in a study of post-analysis software for immune sequencing data. Study conclusions and caveats: Included in a set of roughly five TRBV segments more frequent in patients than controls were TRBV5-6, TRBV5-1 and TRBV20-1.

Unique molecular identifiers tagged the TCR beta cDNA libraries. Via MiXCR, TCRdb re-called the PCR reads, giving one row per CDR3 protein. The data show about 680,000 distinct CDR3 sequences, around 60% seen once. The antigens these receptors bind are not known. The sample consisted of blood. The origin of the receptors is a girl aged 2-9 years with multiple sclerosis.

The chain combines TRBV7-9 with TRBJ2-1; 7 bases match TRBD1. Unmatched junction bases numbered 8, after V lost 4 bases and J lost 5 bases. Germline V gene data show CDR1 as SEHNR and CDR2 as FQNEAQ (reference sequence). The CDR3 extends over 15 amino acids. CDR3 loop: CASSSYDRVNNEQFF. The CDR3 DNA reads as TGTGCCAGCAGCTCCTATGACAGGGTCAACAATGAGCAGTTCTTC.

The chain has TRBV6-1 and TRBJ1-1; D ambiguous. Trimming took 0 bases from V and 1 from J, leaving 12 bases between them. The CDR3 length is 16 residues. Germline V gives CDR1 MNHNS, CDR2 SASEGT. The DNA of the CDR3 is TGTGCCAGCAGTGAAGCCCGATTGACGGCGAACACTGAAGCTTTCTTT. Its protein is CASSEARLTANTEAFF.

The chain carries TRBV20-1 and TRBJ1-2; no definite D call. CDR1 and CDR2 (germline): DFQATT, SNEGSKA (reference sequence). The CDR3 length is 11 residues. Trimming shortened V by 4 bases and J by 6 bases, and 9 bases separated the two germline ends. Here the CDR3 reads CSANRVDGYTF. The CDR3 DNA reads TGCAGTGCTAATAGAGTTGATGGCTACACCTTC.

This clonotype appeared a single time. The rearrangement joins TRBV10-2 to TRBJ1-1; D call uncertain. The CDR3 loop spans 13 amino acids. V was trimmed by 6 bases and J by 9 bases, leaving 17 bases between them. Germline lookup yields CDR1 WSHSY and CDR2 SAAADI. CDR3 sequence (DNA): TGCGCCAGCAGGGGAGGGTGGGAGCCTAAAGCTTTCTTT. As protein: CASRGGWEPKAFF.

CDR3 in DNA: TGTGCCAGCGGGGCAGTCTATGGCTACACCTTC. This sequence encodes CASGAVYGYTF. The chain has TRBV7-8 and TRBJ1-2; a weak D match, TRBD1 (5 bases). Trimming pared 8 bases from V and 4 bases from J, leaving 8 bases between. In germline, CDR1 is SGHVS, CDR2 FQNEAQ. This CDR3 comprises 11 residues. Variable domain in full (rest from reference TRBV7-8 and TRBJ1-2): GAGVSQSPRYKVAKRGQDVALRCDPISGHVSLFWYQQALGQGPEFLTYFQNEAQLDKSGLPSDRFFAERPEGSVSTLKIQRTQQEDSAVYLCASGAVYGYTFGSGTRLTVV.

The gene calls are TRBV2 and TRBJ1-2; 7 bases map to TRBD1. The CDR3 has 13 amino acids. V trimming: 4 bases; J trimming: 3 bases; junction bases outside the gene matches: 2. Germline assignment: CDR1 SNHLY and CDR2 FYNNEI. The CDR3 here is CASSGGQDYGYTF. As DNA, the CDR3 is TGTGCCAGCAGTGGTGGACAGGACTATGGCTACACCTTC.

This clonotype showed up just once. The genes are TRBV6-2 or TRBV6-3 and TRBJ2-7; D may correspond to TRBD1 or TRBD2 (6 bases each). The germline V gene encodes CDR1 MNHEY and CDR2 SVGEGT. The CDR3 has 14 residues. V shed 6 bases and J shed 2 bases, with 14 bases lying between them. CDR3 region: CASSGGYSTYEQYF. CDR3 bases: TGTGCCAGCAGCGGGGGCTATAGCACCTACGAGCAGTACTTC.

As for this clonotype: One end of the junction fails to match germline, which may point to a read error. The rearrangement uses TRBV5-6 and TRBJ1-2, with D perhaps TRBD1 (5 bases). The germline V gene encodes CDR1 SGHDT and CDR2 YYEEEE. The CDR3 contains 14 residues. The CDR3 nucleotides are TGTGCCGGCAGCTTGGGACGGACCGGCTATGGCTACACCTTC. Translating gives CAGSLGRTGYGYTF.

This chain joins TRBV12-3 or TRBV12-4 and TRBJ2-7; tentative D call: TRBD2 (7 bases). The V end was cut by 2 bases, the J end by 1 base, with 12 bases between. CDR3 size: 15 residues. CDR3 residues: CASSLQGGGSYEQYF. In nucleotides, the CDR3 is TGTGCCAGCAGTTTACAGGGAGGGGGGTCCTACGAGCAGTACTTC.

About this clonotype itself: An end of the junction differs from the germline gene, which may be a read error. The chain carries TRBV7-2 and TRBJ2-7; TRBD1 is a possible D gene (6 bases). There are 15 residues in the CDR3. From germline, CDR1 is SGHTA and CDR2 FQGNSA. The DNA of the CDR3 is TGTGTCAGCAGCCAGGGGCAGGGCCTCTCCTACGAGCAGTACTTC. It encodes CVSSQGQGLSYEQYF. Filled out from reference TRBV7-2 and TRBJ2-7, the complete variable domain reads GAGVSQSPSNKVTEKGKDVELRCDPISGHTALYWYRQSLGQGLEFLIYFQGNSAPDKSGLPSDRFSAERTGGSVSTLTIQRTQQEDSAVYLCVSSQGQGLSYEQYFGPGTRLTVT.

V is TRBV28 and J is TRBJ2-2; tentative D call: TRBD1 (6 bases). With 5 bases removed from V and 9 bases from J, the gap between germline ends came to 10 bases. The germline V gene has CDR1 MDHEN and CDR2 SYDVKM. This CDR3 has 12 residues. CDR3 loop: CASSTQGRELFF. As DNA, the CDR3 is TGTGCCAGCAGTACACAGGGTCGGGAGCTGTTTTTT.

This clonotype was picked up a small number of times. The genes are TRBV6-2 or TRBV6-3 and TRBJ2-5; 8 bases fit TRBD2. J gave up 2 bases and V 6 bases, and 5 bases lay outside the gene matches. The CDR3 totals 14 residues. Per the germline V gene, CDR1 is MNHEY and CDR2 is SVGEGT. The CDR3 bases are TGTGCCAGCAGCCGACTAGCGACTCAAGAGACCCAGTACTTC. Encoded protein: CASSRLATQETQYF.

The rearrangement uses TRBV3-1 and TRBJ1-6; D unclear. This CDR3 is built from 14 residues. Germline CDR1 and CDR2: LGHDT and YNNKEL (reference sequence). V was trimmed by 0 bases and J by 9 bases, leaving 9 bases between them. The CDR3 coding sequence is TGTGCCAGCAGCCAAGAAGCCTCAGTTTCACCCCTCCACTTT. Translating gives CASSQEASVSPLHF.

This clonotype was seen a handful of times. The chain carries TRBV29-1 and TRBJ2-7, with D unclear. CDR3 length: 14 amino acids. The germline CDR1 and CDR2 sequences are SQVTM and ANQGSEA. The V end was cut by 4 bases, the J end by 2 bases, with 15 bases between. The DNA for the CDR3 is TGCAGCGTTGTTCCCGTGGACGTCCCCTACGAGCAGTACTTC. This translates into CSVVPVDVPYEQYF.

This clonotype was counted a few times. CDR3 sequence (DNA): TGTGCCAGCAGCTTGGATACTAGTACGCAGTATTTT. Translating it yields CASSLDTSTQYF. V is TRBV5-5 and J is TRBJ2-3; tentatively, D is TRBD2 (5 bases). The CDR3 runs to 12 residues. Trimming took off 0 bases at V and 8 bases at J, with 7 bases between the two ends. Looked up from germline, CDR1 is SGHKS and CDR2 is YYEKEE (reference sequence). Full variable domain (missing parts from reference TRBV5-5 and TRBJ2-3): DAGVTQSPTHLIKTRGQQVTLRCSPISGHKSVSWYQQVLGQGPQFIFQYYEKEERGRGNFPDRFSARQFPNYSSELNVNALLLGDSALYLCASSLDTSTQYFGPGTRLTVL.

This clonotype has a handful of counts. The chain combines TRBV3-1 with TRBJ2-7; 12 nucleotides align to TRBD2. CDR3 length: 17 residues. V was clipped by 5 bases and J by 3 bases; unmatched bases: 11. Germline values: CDR1 LGHDT, CDR2 YNNKEL (reference sequence). The CDR3 reads CASSKGRLAGAGYEQYF. The CDR3 nucleotides read TGTGCCAGCAGCAAGGGGAGACTAGCGGGAGCAGGCTACGAGCAGTACTTC.

This clonotype has just a few counts. The chain couples TRBV6-2 or TRBV6-3 to TRBJ2-7; D uncertain. Trimming shortened V by 6 bases and J by 0 bases, and 12 bases separated the two germline ends. This CDR3 is built from 14 residues. The germline V gene has CDR1 MNHEY and CDR2 SVGEGT. CDR3 bases: TGTGCCAGCAGCGTCGACAAGAGCTCCTACGAGCAGTACTTC. Amino acid sequence: CASSVDKSSYEQYF.

This sequence joins TRBV13 and TRBJ2-5; 15 bases are a match to TRBD2. The CDR3 is made up of 14 amino acids. Germline lookup yields CDR1 PRHDT and CDR2 FYEKMQ (reference sequence). The V and J ends lost 11 bases and 5 bases, in that order; junction bases with no gene match: 6. This chain's CDR3 is CACGLAGGPETQYF. The CDR3 DNA follows: TGTGCCTGCGGACTAGCGGGGGGGCCGGAGACCCAGTACTTC.

This clonotype was counted a few times. The gene calls are TRBV6-5 and TRBJ2-7; 9 nucleotides align to TRBD2. V lost 10 bases, J lost 5 bases, and 9 bases stayed unmatched. The CDR3 contains 13 residues. Germline V gene data show CDR1 as MNHEY and CDR2 as SVGAGI. The DNA for the CDR3 is TGTGCCACCCAGATAGCGGGAGTGGACGAGCAGTACTTC. It specifies CATQIAGVDEQYF.

CDR3 nucleotides: TGTGCCAGCAGCCCCGGACGACACACTGAAGCTTTCTTT. Translating gives CASSPGRHTEAFF. The chain recombines TRBV7-6 with TRBJ1-1; D is ambiguous. CDR1 SGHVS and CDR2 FNYEAQ come from the germline V gene. This CDR3 spans 13 amino acids. V was pared by 5 bases and J by 3 bases, with 10 bases between. Based on the CDR3 plus reference TRBV7-6 and TRBJ1-1, the full variable domain is GAGVSQSPRYKVTKRGQDVALRCDPISGHVSLYWYRQALGQGPEFLTYFNYEAQQDKSGLPNDRFSAERPEGSISTLTIQRTEQRDSAMYRCASSPGRHTEAFFGQGTRLTVV.

As concerns this clonotype: An end of the junction does not agree with germline; a read error may underlie this. The J gene is TRBJ2-7, the V gene TRBV20-1; possible D gene TRBD2, 5 bases. CDR1 DFQATT and CDR2 SNEGSKA come from the germline V gene (reference sequence). There are 14 residues in the CDR3. The chain's CDR3 is CSAREGSDGGERYF. In DNA form, the CDR3 reads TGCAGTGCTAGAGAAGGCTCCGACGGAGGCGAGCGGTACTTC.

This sequence joins TRBV12-3 or TRBV12-4 and TRBJ2-1, with unresolved D. V dropped 10 bases and J dropped 8 bases, with 27 bases sitting between them. The CDR3 loop spans 16 amino acids. As DNA, the CDR3 is TGTGCCATCGATCCCCCGGAGACCCGGACCCGCGATGAGCAGTTCTTC. Protein: CAIDPPETRTRDEQFF.

The chain employs TRBV12-3 or TRBV12-4 and TRBJ2-3, with 8 positions matching TRBD2. The CDR3 is made up of 17 amino acids. Trimming removed 4 bases from V and 5 bases from J; junction bases left unmatched: 14. CDR3 loop: CASSSWTSRGAEDTQYF. The CDR3 DNA is TGTGCCAGCAGTTCCTGGACTAGCCGGGGGGCGGAAGATACGCAGTATTTT.

The rearrangement uses TRBV7-8 and TRBJ2-3; perhaps TRBD2 as D (5 bases). The germline V gene has CDR1 SGHVS and CDR2 FQNEAQ. There are 15 residues in the CDR3. Deletions cut 4 bases from V and 4 bases from J, with 15 bases between. Here the CDR3 reads CASSSERARPDTQYF. The DNA for the CDR3 is TGTGCCAGCAGCTCAGAGAGGGCTCGCCCAGATACGCAGTATTTT.

This clonotype was observed a few times. The chain joins TRBV7-2 to TRBJ2-5, with D tentatively TRBD1 (5 bases). Germline V CDR1 and CDR2: SGHTA, FQGNSA. Trimming shortened V by 1 base and J by 1 base, and 10 bases separated the two germline ends. This CDR3 is 15 amino acids long. The CDR3 nucleotides are TGTGCCAGCAGCTTAGTTCCAGGGCCCCAAGAGACCCAGTACTTC. This sequence encodes CASSLVPGPQETQYF.

J is TRBJ2-5 and V is TRBV15; D may be TRBD1 or TRBD2 (5 bases each). The V and J ends lost 0 bases and 5 bases respectively, with 13 bases between them. CDR3 length: 15 residues. Per germline, CDR1 LNHNV and CDR2 YYDKDF (reference sequence). The CDR3 DNA is TGTGCCACCAGCAGAGAGAGGGGTGGTTGGGAGACCCAGTACTTC. Its protein is CATSRERGGWETQYF.

This clonotype turned up a few times. V and J are TRBV6-5 and TRBJ2-7; 10 bases align to TRBD1. The CDR3 has 16 amino acids. The germline V gene has CDR1 MNHEY and CDR2 SVGAGI. The V segment lost 0 bases and the J segment 3 bases; nucleotides outside the gene matches: 5. CDR3 in amino acids: CASSYSRRDRGYEQYF. CDR3 nucleotide sequence: TGTGCCAGCAGTTACTCGAGAAGGGACAGGGGCTACGAGCAGTACTTC.